This T cell receptor (beta chain) was captured by sequencing in a study of T cells in Graves' hyperthyroidism and ophthalmopathy. General study results and limits: The model anticipated ophthalmopathy a median about six months pre-onset.

This clonotype was seen at least ten times. Its antigen is as yet unknown. The source material, RNA transcripts, was used to amplify TCR beta CDR3 regions. The TCR CDR3 was amplified in a first-round RT-PCR using the HTBI primer set. TCRdb re-analysed the multiplex PCR reads in MiXCR, keeping a single row per CDR3 protein. The sample shows roughly 660,000 distinct CDR3 sequences, 15% to 20% of them seen only once. The V and J ends lost 7 bases and 6 bases respectively, with 13 bases between them. The CDR3 totals 12 residues. Every diagnosis used clinical symptoms, serum thyroxine and TRAb, thyroid ultrasound and orbital computed tomography.

The source of this sequence is a man between 45 and 60 years old with Graves' hyperthyroidism. Sequenced sample: blood. The chain links TRBV12-3 or TRBV12-4 to TRBJ2-7; D uncertain. CDR3 nucleotide sequence: TGTGCCAGCACCTTGGAGCCAGGCGAGCAGTACTTC. Translation: CASTLEPGEQYF.